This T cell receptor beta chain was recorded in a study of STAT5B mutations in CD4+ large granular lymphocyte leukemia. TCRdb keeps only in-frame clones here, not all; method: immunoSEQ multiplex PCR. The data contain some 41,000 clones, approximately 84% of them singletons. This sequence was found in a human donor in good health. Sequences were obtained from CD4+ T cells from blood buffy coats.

This chain's CDR3 is CARSLVGPYSSYEQYF. The CDR3 DNA reads as TGTGCCAGAAGCTTGGTAGGTCCGTACAGCTCCTACGAGCAGTACTTC. The J gene is TRBJ2-7, the V gene TRBV5-3; D is unclear. TRBV5-3 is annotated as an ORF whose role is uncertain. Trimming removed 0 bases at V and 0 bases at J, with 13 bases between. The CDR3 has 16 residues.